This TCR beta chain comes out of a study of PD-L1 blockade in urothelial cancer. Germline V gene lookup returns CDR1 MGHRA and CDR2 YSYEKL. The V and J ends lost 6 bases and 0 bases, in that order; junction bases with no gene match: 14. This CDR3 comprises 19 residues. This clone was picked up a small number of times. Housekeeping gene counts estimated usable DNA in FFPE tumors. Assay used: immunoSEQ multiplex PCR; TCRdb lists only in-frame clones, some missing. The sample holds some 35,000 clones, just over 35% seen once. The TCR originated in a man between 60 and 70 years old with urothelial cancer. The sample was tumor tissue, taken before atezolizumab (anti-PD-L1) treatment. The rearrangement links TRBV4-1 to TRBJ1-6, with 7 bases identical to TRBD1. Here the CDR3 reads CASSRIPGQSSSYNSPLHF. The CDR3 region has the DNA TGCGCCAGCAGTCGAATTCCGGGACAGTCAAGCTCCTATAATTCACCCCTCCACTTT.